These 21 T cell receptor beta chains originate from one sample sequenced in a study of post-analysis software for immune sequencing data. Their antigens are not known. Whole-study findings and limits: Compared with controls, patients had more of about 5 TRBV segments, including TRBV5-6, TRBV5-1 and TRBV20-1.

TCR beta cDNA libraries included unique molecular identifiers. TCRdb re-called the PCR reads through MiXCR, storing one row per CDR3 protein. Found here are 750,000 to 950,000 distinct CDR3 sequences, approximately 50% of them singletons; the top ten hold about 4.8%. The material sequenced was blood. The receptors here all came from a girl aged 5 to 17 with multiple sclerosis.

This chain links TRBV29-1 with TRBJ1-1; 7 nucleotides align to TRBD1. Germline trimming cut 5 bases from V and 1 base from J; bases unmatched to any gene: 13. From germline, CDR1 is SQVTM and CDR2 ANQGSEA. The CDR3 length is 16 residues. The DNA for the CDR3 is TGCAGCGTTCAGGGGGGATCGACGTTAGGGAACACTGAAGCTTTCTTT. Amino acid sequence: CSVQGGSTLGNTEAFF.

This clonotype was detected a few times. J is TRBJ2-6 and V is TRBV6-5; perhaps TRBD1 as D (6 bases). V gave up 2 bases and J gave up 2 bases, with 13 bases separating them. The CDR3 consists of 17 residues. Germline CDR1 is MNHEY and CDR2 is SVGAGI. The DNA of the CDR3 is TGTGCCAGCAGTTACGGCAAGTGGGGGCCTGGGGCCAACGTCCTGACTTTC. It is translated as CASSYGKWGPGANVLTF.

Here the CDR3 reads CSVAFGGPQFF. CDR3 nucleotide sequence: TGCAGCGTCGCCTTTGGGGGACCTCAGTTCTTC. V gene TRBV29-1 combines with J gene TRBJ2-1; tentatively, D is TRBD1 or TRBD2 (5 bases each). The CDR3 covers 11 residues. Germline CDR1 reads SQVTM; CDR2 reads ANQGSEA. V was cut by 6 bases and J by 13 bases, with 16 bases left in between.

This chain connects TRBV5-1 to TRBJ2-5; the match to TRBD2 covers 8 bases. The junction had 4 bases not matched to a gene; V was cut back by 1 base and J by 5 bases. Looked up from germline, CDR1 is SGHRS and CDR2 is YFSETQ. The length of the CDR3 is 14 residues. The CDR3 sequence: CASSLFREGETQYF. The CDR3 nucleotides read TGCGCCAGCAGCTTGTTTCGGGAGGGGGAGACCCAGTACTTC.

This chain connects TRBV20-1 to TRBJ2-1, with 11 bases lining up with TRBD1. The CDR3 has 15 residues. Germline CDR1 is DFQATT and CDR2 is SNEGSKA (reference sequence). Unmatched junction bases numbered 5, after V lost 6 bases and J lost 1 base. This chain's CDR3 is CSARTGGISYNEQFF. The CDR3 region has the DNA TGCAGTGCCCGGACAGGGGGCATTTCCTACAATGAGCAGTTCTTC.

In this sample, this clonotype turned up a few times. The chain carries TRBV10-3 and TRBJ2-7, with D unresolved. CDR1 and CDR2 (germline): ENHRY, SYGVKD. This CDR3 has 14 amino acids. V was trimmed by 2 bases and J by 4 bases, leaving 12 bases between them. This chain's CDR3 is CAISEGPTGYEQYF. As DNA, the CDR3 is TGTGCCATCAGTGAGGGGCCTACGGGTTACGAGCAGTACTTC.

The chain is built from TRBV6-1 and TRBJ2-5, with D possibly matching TRBD2 (6 bases). CDR1 is MNHNS and CDR2 is SASEGT in the germline V gene. Trimming removed 6 bases at V and 2 bases at J, with 22 bases between. The CDR3 is made up of 17 amino acids. CDR3 sequence (DNA): TGTGCCAGCAGCCCGACCCCGAGAATAGCGGTACAAGAGACCCAGTACTTC. This translates into CASSPTPRIAVQETQYF.

This clonotype was observed a few times. The J gene is TRBJ2-7, the V gene TRBV2, with no clear D. Germline CDR1 and CDR2: SNHLY and FYNNEI. V lost 6 bases, J lost 6 bases, and 12 bases lay in between. The CDR3 has 12 amino acids. The CDR3 loop is CASRFLTSEQYF. The CDR3 bases are TGTGCCAGCAGGTTCTTGACGAGCGAGCAGTACTTC.

This clonotype was recorded a few times. The chain joins TRBV29-1 to TRBJ2-1; 7 nucleotides agree with TRBD2. Germline V gene lookup returns CDR1 SQVTM and CDR2 ANQGSEA. The length of the CDR3 is 14 residues. V lost 4 bases, J lost 5 bases, and 8 bases stayed unmatched. The CDR3: CSVGLGGGNNEQFF. The CDR3 DNA sequence: TGCAGCGTTGGTTTGGGGGGGGGGAACAATGAGCAGTTCTTC.

This chain joins TRBV29-1 and TRBJ2-3, with D perhaps assigned TRBD1 or TRBD2 (5 bases each). Trimming took 0 bases from V and 6 from J, leaving 10 bases between them. The CDR3 is 13 amino acids. CDR1 and CDR2 (germline): SQVTM, ANQGSEA. The chain's CDR3 is CSVEDRGRDTQYF. The CDR3 nucleotides are TGCAGCGTTGAAGATCGGGGCAGGGATACGCAGTATTTT.

The chain links TRBV7-2 to TRBJ1-5; TRBD1 is a possible D gene (5 bases). V shed 5 bases and J shed 3 bases, with 14 bases lying between them. CDR1 and CDR2 (germline): SGHTA, FQGNSA. The CDR3 is 15 residues long. CDR3 DNA: TGTGCCAGCAGCGTTAGGGACGGCTACAATCAGCCCCAGCATTTT. As protein: CASSVRDGYNQPQHF.

This rearrangement joins TRBV6-4 to TRBJ2-1; 8 positions agree with TRBD2. Per the germline V gene, CDR1 is MRHNA and CDR2 is SNTAGT. The V segment lost 4 bases and the J segment 6 bases; nucleotides outside the gene matches: 8. The CDR3 covers 15 residues. This chain's CDR3 is CASSAVAGGTNEQFF. In nucleotides, the CDR3 is TGTGCCAGCAGTGCAGTGGCGGGGGGCACCAATGAGCAGTTCTTC.

This chain joins TRBV7-9 and TRBJ2-5, with D tentatively TRBD1 (6 bases). Per germline, CDR1 SEHNR and CDR2 FQNEAQ (reference sequence). V was cut by 5 bases and J by 3 bases, with 16 bases left in between. This CDR3 contains 15 residues. CDR3 DNA sequence: TGTGCCAGCAGCCCTGGGAGAGGGGGAGAAGAGACCCAGTACTTC. Translated: CASSPGRGGEETQYF.

The chain links TRBV5-1 to TRBJ1-2; D uncertain. The V end was cut by 4 bases, the J end by 2 bases, with 15 bases between. The CDR3 runs to 15 residues. CDR1 and CDR2 from the germline V gene are SGHRS and YFSETQ. CDR3 DNA sequence: TGCGCCAGCAGCCCACACGCCGACGAGAACTATGGCTACACCTTC. Translating gives CASSPHADENYGYTF.

This clonotype was seen more than once but under ten times. The genes are TRBV10-3 and TRBJ2-7; D gene unclear. Trimming pared 9 bases from V and 2 bases from J, leaving 11 bases between. Per germline, CDR1 ENHRY and CDR2 SYGVKD. CDR3 size: 12 residues. The CDR3 DNA reads TGTGCCATAGGGCCGGACCCCTACGAGCAGTACTTC. Protein product: CAIGPDPYEQYF.

The rearrangement uses TRBV29-1 and TRBJ2-5; 7 nucleotides align to TRBD1. Per the germline V gene, CDR1 is SQVTM and CDR2 is ANQGSEA. Trimming cost V 0 bases and J 3 bases; bases outside gene matches: 1. There are 13 residues in the CDR3. This chain's CDR3 is CSVEDTGEETQYF. Written as DNA, the CDR3 is TGCAGCGTTGAAGATACAGGGGAAGAGACCCAGTACTTC.

The chain carries TRBV29-1 and TRBJ2-3; 13 nucleotides match TRBD2. The CDR3 length is 15 residues. Germline V gene data show CDR1 as SQVTM and CDR2 as ANQGSEA. V was clipped by 6 bases and J by 3 bases; unmatched bases: 6. CDR3 in DNA: TGCAGCGTCCGACTAGCGGGAGGCCGGACAGATACGCAGTATTTT. Translation gives CSVRLAGGRTDTQYF.

A few counts support this clonotype. This rearrangement joins TRBV7-2 to TRBJ2-3; 9 bases fit TRBD2. Unmatched junction bases numbered 5, after V lost 2 bases and J lost 5 bases. Per germline, CDR1 SGHTA and CDR2 FQGNSA. The CDR3 loop spans 15 amino acids. The CDR3 sequence is CASSLFAGGEDTQYF. The CDR3 DNA sequence: TGTGCCAGCAGCTTATTTGCGGGAGGGGAAGATACGCAGTATTTT.

The CDR3 region has the DNA TGTGCCAGCAGTAACAGGGTTCACGAGCAGTACTTC. This gives the protein CASSNRVHEQYF. The V and J genes are TRBV12-3 or TRBV12-4 and TRBJ2-7; D possibly corresponds to TRBD1 (6 bases). Trimming took 5 bases from V and 5 from J, leaving 10 bases between them. CDR3 length equals 12 residues.

The gene calls are TRBV27 and TRBJ1-5; no reliable D call. Trimming left V 6 bases short and J 4 bases short, with 16 bases between. CDR1 is MNHEY, CDR2 SMNVEV, per germline (reference sequence). The CDR3 sequence is 15 residues long. CDR3 sequence reads: CASSLSRWANQPQHF. As DNA, the CDR3 is TGTGCCAGCAGCCTGTCTCGGTGGGCGAATCAGCCCCAGCATTTT.

This clonotype was observed a handful of times. This chain joins TRBV20-1 and TRBJ1-2, with D perhaps TRBD1 (6 bases). The germline CDR1 and CDR2 sequences are DFQATT and SNEGSKA (reference sequence). The V gene lost 3 bases and the J gene lost 9 bases, with 11 bases spanning the gap. The CDR3 extends over 11 amino acids. The CDR3 here is CSARWDIRYTF. The CDR3 DNA is TGCAGTGCTAGGTGGGACATACGCTACACCTTC.